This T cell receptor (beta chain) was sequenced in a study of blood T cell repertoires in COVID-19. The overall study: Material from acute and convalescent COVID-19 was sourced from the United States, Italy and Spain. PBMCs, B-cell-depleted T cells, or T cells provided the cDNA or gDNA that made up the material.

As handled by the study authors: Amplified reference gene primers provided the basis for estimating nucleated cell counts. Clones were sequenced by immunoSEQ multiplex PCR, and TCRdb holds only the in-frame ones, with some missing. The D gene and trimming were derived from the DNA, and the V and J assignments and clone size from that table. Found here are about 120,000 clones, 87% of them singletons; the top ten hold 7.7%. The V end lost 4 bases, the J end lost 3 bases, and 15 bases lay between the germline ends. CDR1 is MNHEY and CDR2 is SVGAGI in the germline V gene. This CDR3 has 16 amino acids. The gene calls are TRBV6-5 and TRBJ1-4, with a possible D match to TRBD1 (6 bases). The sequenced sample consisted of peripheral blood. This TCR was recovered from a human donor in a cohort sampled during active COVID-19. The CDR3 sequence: CASSSITGLSNEKLFF. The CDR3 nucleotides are TGTGCCAGCAGTTCGATAACAGGGTTATCTAATGAAAAACTGTTTTTT.